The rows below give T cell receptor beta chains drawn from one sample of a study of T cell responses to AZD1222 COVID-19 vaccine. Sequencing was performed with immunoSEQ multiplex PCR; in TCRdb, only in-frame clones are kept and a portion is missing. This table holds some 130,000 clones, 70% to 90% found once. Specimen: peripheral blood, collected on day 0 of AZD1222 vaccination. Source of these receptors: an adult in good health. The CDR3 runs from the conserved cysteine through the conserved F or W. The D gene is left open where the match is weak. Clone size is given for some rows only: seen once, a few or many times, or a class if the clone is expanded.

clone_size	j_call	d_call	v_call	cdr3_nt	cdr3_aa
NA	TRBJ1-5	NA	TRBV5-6	TGTGCCAGCTCCGGATGGGGTTACAATCAGCCCCAGCATTTT	CASSGWGYNQPQHF
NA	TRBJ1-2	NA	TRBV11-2	TGTGCCAGCAGCTCCCTGGTGGGGGGCTATGGCTACACCTTC	CASSSLVGGYGYTF
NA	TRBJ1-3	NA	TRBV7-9	TGTGCCAGCAGCTTAGCGGGACGGACCCATTTTGTTGGAAACACCATATATTTT	CASSLAGRTHFVGNTIYF
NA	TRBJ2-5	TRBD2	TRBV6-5	TGTGCCAGCAGTTCCGGGAGGCCCAGAAAAGAGACCCAGTACTTC	CASSSGRPRKETQYF
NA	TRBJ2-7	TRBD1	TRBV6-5	TGTGCCAGCAGACAGACAGGGTTCTACGAGCAGTACTTC	CASRQTGFYEQYF
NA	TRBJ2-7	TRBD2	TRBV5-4	TGTGCCAGCAGCCCAGAGCGGGAGAGAGTGTACGAGCAGTACTTC	CASSPERERVYEQYF
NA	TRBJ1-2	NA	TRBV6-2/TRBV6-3	TGTGCCAGCAGTTTTAAGACGCTGACAGTTAACTATGGCTACACCTTC	CASSFKTLTVNYGYTF
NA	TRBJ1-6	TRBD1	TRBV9	TGTGCCAGCAGCGTAGAGGGACAGGGACGTTCACCCCTCCACTTT	CASSVEGQGRSPLHF
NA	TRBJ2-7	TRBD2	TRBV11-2	TGTGCCAGCAGCGCCCGGACTAGCGGCCCCTACGAGCAGTACTTC	CASSARTSGPYEQYF
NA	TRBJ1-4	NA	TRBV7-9	TGTGCCAGCAGCTCGGACGGTCATGAAAAACTGTTTTTT	CASSSDGHEKLFF
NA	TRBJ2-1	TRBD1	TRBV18	TGTGCCAGCTCACCACCCAGACAGGGCCATGAGCAGTTCTTC	CASSPPRQGHEQFF
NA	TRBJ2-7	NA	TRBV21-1	TGTGCCAGCAGCAATAAGCAGGGAGTTTTCTACGAGCAGTACTTC	CASSNKQGVFYEQYF
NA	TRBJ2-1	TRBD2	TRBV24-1	TGTGCCACCAGTGATCTGGGACTAGCGGGAGTCAATGAGCAGTTCTTC	CATSDLGLAGVNEQFF
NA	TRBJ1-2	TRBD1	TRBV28	TGTGCCAGCAGTTTTCTCCGGACAGGATTCTATGGCTACACCTTC	CASSFLRTGFYGYTF
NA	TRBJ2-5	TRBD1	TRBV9	TGTGCCAGCAGCGTAGACGGCAGGGGGTTGGAGACCCAGTACTTC	CASSVDGRGLETQYF
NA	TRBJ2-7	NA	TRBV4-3	TGCGCCAGCAGCCAAGACCGACTAGTCTTCGGCGAGCAGTACTTC	CASSQDRLVFGEQYF
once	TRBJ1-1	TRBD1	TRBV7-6	TGTGCCAGCACCATTGGGACAGGGGCCCCTGGAGGCCCTGAAGCTTTCTTT	CASTIGTGAPGGPEAFF
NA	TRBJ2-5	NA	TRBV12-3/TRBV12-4	TGTGCCAGCAGGGGAACGAACCAAGAGACCCAGTACTTC	CASRGTNQETQYF
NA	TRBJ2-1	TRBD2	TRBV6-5	TGTGCCAGCAGGGGACTAGCGGGAAACAATGAGCAGTTCTTC	CASRGLAGNNEQFF
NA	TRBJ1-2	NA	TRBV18	TGTGCCAGCTCACCACCCGGCAACTATGGCTACACCTTC	CASSPPGNYGYTF
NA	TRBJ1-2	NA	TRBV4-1	TGCGCCAGCAGCCATGGGCCAGGCGTCAACTATGGCTACACCTTC	CASSHGPGVNYGYTF
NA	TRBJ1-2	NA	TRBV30	TGTGCCTGGAGTCCCCCGACAGGTTACTATGGCTACACCTTC	CAWSPPTGYYGYTF
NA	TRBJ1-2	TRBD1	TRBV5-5	TGTGCCAGCAGCCGGACAGGTGCGGACTATGGCTACACCTTC	CASSRTGADYGYTF
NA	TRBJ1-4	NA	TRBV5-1	TGCGCCAGCAGCTTGGCCTTGCAGGGGCGAACTAATGAAAAACTGTTTTTT	CASSLALQGRTNEKLFF
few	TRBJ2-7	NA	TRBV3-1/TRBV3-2	TGTGCCAGCAGCAAGCAACCTATCAACGAGCAGTACTTC	CASSKQPINEQYF
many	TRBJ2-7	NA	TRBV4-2	TGTGCCAGCAGCCAAGATGCGTCCCTCGCCCCTTACGAGCAGTACTTC	CASSQDASLAPYEQYF
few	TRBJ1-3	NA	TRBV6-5	TGTGCCAGCAGTTACTCGACGGCAGGGGCCAGAAACACCATATATTTT	CASSYSTAGARNTIYF
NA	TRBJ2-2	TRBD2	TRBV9	TGTGCCAGCAGCGTAGCGACTAGCGGGAGGCAGCAATTCGCCGGGGAGCTGTTTTTT	CASSVATSGRQQFAGELFF
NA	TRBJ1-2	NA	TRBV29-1	TGCAGCGTTGAATACCGGATGGTTGCTGGCTACACCTTC	CSVEYRMVAGYTF